This TCR beta chain is from a study of T cell responses to AZD1222 COVID-19 vaccine. The method was immunoSEQ multiplex PCR; TCRdb's version includes in-frame clones alone and lacks a portion of them. The table has 200,000 or so clones, approximately 94% seen once. The length of the CDR3 is 10 residues. Germline CDR1 reads MDHEN; CDR2 reads SYDVKM. V lost 5 bases and J lost 5, with 1 base in between. The specimen was peripheral blood, collected on day 0 of AZD1222 vaccination. The chain joins TRBV28 to TRBJ1-3; unclear D gene. The sequence was collected from an adult in good health. Written as DNA, the CDR3 is TGTGCCAGCAGTCGAAACACCATATATTTT. It yields the protein CASSRNTIYF.